Listed here is a single TCR beta chain. What the recovered Cohort 3 donors had was two negative PCRs, clearance, or symptom resolution. V lost 6 bases and J 6 bases, leaving 12 bases between the germline ends. Germline V gene lookup returns CDR1 MNHEY and CDR2 SMNVEV (reference sequence). The CDR3 has 12 amino acids. These data originate in a study of blood T cell repertoires in COVID-19. Repertoires were generated with immunoSEQ multiplex PCR, while TCRdb's copy carries only in-frame clones and drops some. The data contain under 350,000 clones, around 84% of them singletons. The specimen sequenced was PBMCs or T cells enriched from blood (not recorded which). The TCR was taken from a young man who had recovered from COVID-19. The chain employs TRBV27 and TRBJ2-7; maybe TRBD1 (5 bases). CDR3 amino acids: CASSHRMGEQYF. In DNA, the CDR3 is TGTGCCAGCAGCCACAGGATGGGCGAGCAGTACTTC.